This TCR beta chain came from a study of T cell responses to AZD1222 COVID-19 vaccine. Whole-study findings and limits: Repertoires in all cases were sampled only once the peak T cell response had passed. Donor demographics were predominantly white British with a female majority; clonal diversity may be underestimated. With dominance at 160-218 and 743-854, vaccine-associated CD4 TCRs spanned spike.

Sequencing was performed with immunoSEQ multiplex PCR; in TCRdb, only in-frame clones are kept and a portion is missing. Of approximately 110,000 clones listed, roughly nine tenths are singletons. CDR1 and CDR2 (germline): SNHLY, FYNNEI. V was clipped by 5 bases and J by 2 bases, with 7 bases between them. This CDR3 spans 13 amino acids. Worth noting for this clone: Its target is not known.

Sequences were derived from peripheral blood, sampled on day 0 of AZD1222 vaccination. The receptor was isolated from an adult in good health. V gene TRBV2 combines with J gene TRBJ1-3; tentatively, D is TRBD1 (6 bases). Here the CDR3 DNA reads TGTGCCAGCAGTTGGGACACTGGAAACACCATATATTTT. It translates to CASSWDTGNTIYF.